The sequence of this T cell receptor (beta chain) was determined in a study of T cells in Graves' hyperthyroidism and ophthalmopathy. With 3 bases removed from V and 7 bases from J, the gap between germline ends came to 10 bases. The CDR3 has 13 amino acids. Study results and limitations: A model of 13 V-J features distinguished ophthalmopathy from stable hyperthyroidism.

Amplification yielded TCR beta CDR3 regions, with RNA transcripts as the source. A set of HTBI primers served as the primers for a first-round RT-PCR of the TCR CDR3. TCRdb re-called the multiplex PCR reads through MiXCR, storing one row per CDR3 protein. The sample contains some 400,000 distinct CDR3 sequences, around an eighth of which appear only once. This clonotype has at least ten counts. Its antigen remains unidentified. This clonotype was obtained from a man aged 25-45 years with Graves' hyperthyroidism that later progressed to Graves' ophthalmopathy. The chain carries TRBV12-3 or TRBV12-4 and TRBJ1-5, with a possible D match to TRBD1 (5 bases). Sequencing was carried out using blood. The CDR3 nucleotides are TGTGCCAGCAGTTTGTCAGGGAAGCAGCCCCAGCATTTT. Protein sequence: CASSLSGKQPQHF.